Each of the 26 T cell receptor beta chains below was sequenced from the same sample in a study of blood T cell repertoires in COVID-19 (TCRdb year 2020). The library came from the immunoSEQ multiplex PCR assay. Held by TCRdb, this immuneACCESS table contains in-frame sequences only and omits some clones. Under half of the omission traces to an unresolved V gene where checked; the cause of the rest is unknown. The table for this sample lists roughly 460,000 clones; roughly 90% of them were counted only once. The ten largest clones add up to 0.8% to 1% of the sample. Material: peripheral blood. Receptors were obtained from a man aged 18 to 30 with COVID-19, enrolled during active disease.

This clone was detected a few times. This chain joins TRBV4-2 and TRBJ1-2; TRBD1 agrees at 7 bases. Germline V CDR1 and CDR2: LGHNA, YNFKEQ. With V trimmed by 2 bases and J by 4 bases, 7 bases remained unmatched. This CDR3 has 15 amino acids. The CDR3 region is CASSQSPGQPYGYTF. The CDR3 DNA sequence: TGTGCCAGCAGCCAATCTCCGGGACAGCCCTATGGCTACACCTTC.

The chain employs TRBV6-2 or TRBV6-3 and TRBJ1-4; D uncertain. Trimming removed 5 bases at V and 0 bases at J, with 13 bases between. Germline CDR1 is MNHEY and CDR2 is SVGEGT. The CDR3 is 16 residues long. The CDR3 loop reads CASSVDTFATNEKLFF. CDR3 sequence (DNA): TGTGCCAGCAGTGTTGACACCTTTGCAACTAATGAAAAACTGTTTTTT.

A few counts support this clone. V is TRBV5-5 and J is TRBJ1-5, with D possibly matching TRBD1 (6 bases). The germline CDR1 and CDR2 sequences are SGHKS and YYEKEE (reference sequence). The CDR3 runs to 15 residues. Trimming took off 4 bases at V and 4 bases at J, with 15 bases between the two ends. The CDR3 nucleotides read TGTGCCAGCAGCATGACAGGCTCGCTTAATCAGCCCCAGCATTTT. Residues: CASSMTGSLNQPQHF.

The chain recombines TRBV5-1 with TRBJ2-3; D is perhaps TRBD2 (6 bases). The CDR3 covers 16 residues. Germline V gene data show CDR1 as SGHRS and CDR2 as YFSETQ. Trimming took off 7 bases at V and 0 bases at J, with 18 bases between the two ends. The chain's CDR3 is CASETLGGSSTDTQYF. The CDR3 region has the DNA TGCGCCAGCGAAACCCTGGGGGGATCTAGCACAGATACGCAGTATTTT.

This rearrangement joins TRBV6-5 to TRBJ2-5, with TRBD1 matching over 8 bases. Germline V CDR1 and CDR2: MNHEY, SVGAGI. The trim removed 2 bases at V and 0 bases at J, leaving 2 bases unmatched. The CDR3 length is 15 residues. CDR3 loop: CASSYTDRDQETQYF. CDR3 in DNA: TGTGCCAGCAGTTACACGGACAGGGACCAAGAGACCCAGTACTTC.

The rearrangement uses TRBV4-1 and TRBJ2-5; tentative D call: TRBD2 (5 bases). CDR3 size: 14 residues. Trimming left V 7 bases short and J 1 base short, with 13 bases between. Germline V gene sequence: CDR1 MGHRA, CDR2 YSYEKL. CDR3 amino acids: CASTKGLIQETQYF. DNA for the CDR3: TGCGCCAGCACCAAAGGACTGATCCAAGAGACCCAGTACTTC.

CDR3 residues: CASSVLQGASYEQYF. DNA for the CDR3: TGTGCCAGCTCAGTCTTACAGGGGGCCTCCTACGAGCAGTACTTC. The V call is TRBV18, the J call TRBJ2-7; TRBD1 agrees at 9 bases. J was trimmed by 0 bases and V by 5 bases; bases with no gene match: 5. Looked up from germline, CDR1 is KGHSH and CDR2 is LQKENI. The length of the CDR3 is 15 residues. The full variable domain, with the rest looked up from reference TRBV18 and TRBJ2-7, is NAGVMQNPRHLVRRRGQEARLRCSPMKGHSHVYWYRQLPEEGLKFMVYLQKENIIDESGMPKERFSAEFPKEGPSILRIQQVVRGDSAAYFCASSVLQGASYEQYFGPGTRLTVT.

The chain uses TRBV2 and TRBJ1-3; no definite D call. Germline V gene sequence: CDR1 SNHLY, CDR2 FYNNEI. The CDR3 has 14 amino acids. The ends were cut back, 2 bases at V and 4 bases at J, with 9 bases in the middle. The CDR3 is CASSEPYLGNTIYF. The CDR3 nucleotides are TGTGCCAGCAGTGAACCGTATTTGGGAAACACCATATATTTT.

V gene TRBV29-1 combines with J gene TRBJ2-1; no clear D gene. Per the germline V gene, CDR1 is SQVTM and CDR2 is ANQGSEA. V lost 7 bases and J lost 3, with 7 bases in between. This CDR3 region has 11 residues. The CDR3 DNA reads TGCAGCGGAGAGATCTACAATGAGCAGTTCTTC. This translates into CSGEIYNEQFF.

The chain employs TRBV30 and TRBJ2-1, with 14 bases matching TRBD2. This CDR3 region has 15 residues. The ends lost 5 bases at V and 6 bases at J; junction bases unmatched: 6. Germline CDR1 is GTSNPN and CDR2 is SVGIG (reference sequence). CDR3 nucleotides: TGTGCCTGGTGGGGACTAGCGGGAGAGGTCAATGAGCAGTTCTTC. Amino acid sequence: CAWWGLAGEVNEQFF.

The rearrangement uses TRBV18 and TRBJ2-7, with D possibly TRBD1 on 5 matching bases. V lost 1 base to trimming and J lost 9 bases, with 19 bases between them. The CDR3 extends over 15 amino acids. Per the germline V gene, CDR1 is KGHSH and CDR2 is LQKENI. The CDR3 is CASSPQVRAPHGQYF. The CDR3 nucleotides are TGTGCCAGCTCACCACAGGTCAGGGCCCCACATGGGCAGTACTTC.

The V gene is TRBV4-1, the J gene TRBJ1-1; D is unresolved. Per germline, CDR1 MGHRA and CDR2 YSYEKL. The ends were cut back, 1 base at V and 1 base at J, with 22 bases in the middle. CDR3 length: 19 residues. The CDR3: CASSQGGGFYLVGNTEAFF. Written as DNA, the CDR3 is TGCGCCAGCAGCCAAGGGGGAGGGTTTTATCTTGTGGGGAACACTGAAGCTTTCTTT.

This clone was observed a single time. The chain uses TRBV5-1 and TRBJ1-1; 10 bases match TRBD1. The germline V gene has CDR1 SGHRS and CDR2 YFSETQ. V dropped 1 base and J dropped 7; count of bases not matched to a gene: 13. This CDR3 has 17 residues. CDR3 nucleotides: TGCGCCAGCAGCTTGTTTCCCCAAGGGACAGGGGAGAATGAAGCTTTCTTT. Its translation is CASSLFPQGTGENEAFF. The whole variable domain, remainder taken from reference TRBV5-1 and TRBJ1-1, is KAGVTQTPRYLIKTRGQQVTLSCSPISGHRSVSWYQQTPGQGLQFLFEYFSETQRNKGNFPGRFSGRQFSNSRSEMNVSTLELGDSALYLCASSLFPQGTGENEAFFGQGTRLTVV.

The chain uses TRBV24-1 and TRBJ1-5, with 8 bases lining up with TRBD1. The V segment lost 5 bases and the J segment 7 bases; nucleotides outside the gene matches: 9. The CDR3 has 15 residues. Germline CDR1 KGHDR, CDR2 SFDVKD. The CDR3 coding sequence is TGTGCCACCAGTGCCCTCCGGGACAGGAGCCAGCCCCAGCATTTT. This sequence encodes CATSALRDRSQPQHF.

This chain links TRBV12-3 or TRBV12-4 with TRBJ1-6, with D hard to call. Trimming shortened V by 1 base and J by 13 bases, and 8 bases separated the two germline ends. The CDR3 loop spans 12 amino acids. This chain's CDR3 is CASSLEGSPLHF. In DNA, the CDR3 is TGTGCCAGCAGTTTAGAAGGGAGCCCCCTCCACTTT.

The table lists this clone with a few counts. The chain carries TRBV5-1 and TRBJ1-5; 8 bases map to TRBD1. J was trimmed by 6 bases and V by 2 bases; bases with no gene match: 16. CDR3 size: 18 residues. Per germline, CDR1 SGHRS and CDR2 YFSETQ. CDR3 region: CASSFTPGGRGRRQPQHF. The CDR3, as DNA: TGCGCCAGCAGCTTCACGCCGGGGGGCAGGGGGCGCCGTCAGCCCCAGCATTTT.

The chain joins TRBV11-2 to TRBJ2-3, with D perhaps matching TRBD2 (6 bases). The germline V gene has CDR1 SGHAT and CDR2 FQNNGV. The ends were cut back, 5 bases at V and 2 bases at J, with 20 bases in the middle. CDR3 length: 17 residues. The CDR3, as DNA: TGTGCCAGCAGCCTACGACTAGAAGGGCTCCTCACAGATACGCAGTATTTT. Translating gives CASSLRLEGLLTDTQYF.

On this clone: This same CDR3 is encoded by further DNA sequences in the sample. The chain uses TRBV19 and TRBJ2-7; 8 bases agree with TRBD2. Per germline, CDR1 LNHDA and CDR2 SQIVND (reference sequence). CDR3 size: 14 residues. V trimming: 1 base; J trimming: 4 bases; junction bases outside the gene matches: 3. The CDR3 spells CASSIAGGDYEQYF. CDR3 sequence (DNA): TGTGCCAGTAGTATAGCGGGAGGGGATTACGAGCAGTACTTC.

The chain is built from TRBV12-5 and TRBJ1-1; weak D call: TRBD1 (5 bases). V was pared by 3 bases and J by 4 bases, with 6 bases between. The CDR3 is 12 residues long. Germline CDR1 reads LGHNT; CDR2 reads FRNRAP. Written as DNA, the CDR3 is TGTGCTAGTGGTTTTCAGGGCACTGAAGCTTTCTTT. Translated: CASGFQGTEAFF.

V gene TRBV7-9 combines with J gene TRBJ2-3, with 10 bases identical to TRBD2. The CDR3 has 18 residues. Germline assignment: CDR1 SEHNR and CDR2 FQNEAQ (reference sequence). V lost 4 bases, J lost 3 bases, and 13 bases stayed unmatched. DNA for the CDR3: TGTGCCAGCAGCTGGAACCCGGCTAGCGGGAGTATGACAGATACGCAGTATTTT. Translating gives CASSWNPASGSMTDTQYF.

This clone was found once. This chain connects TRBV7-7 to TRBJ2-3; TRBD2 aligns across 8 bases. Germline trimming cut 5 bases from V and 0 bases from J; bases unmatched to any gene: 4. Germline V lookup: CDR1 SSHAT, CDR2 FNYEAQ (reference sequence). The CDR3 totals 15 residues. In DNA, the CDR3 is TGTGCCAGCAGCCACGGACTAGCTAGCACAGATACGCAGTATTTT. Amino acid sequence: CASSHGLASTDTQYF.

V usage is TRBV12-3 or TRBV12-4 and J usage is TRBJ1-5, with D possibly matching TRBD1 (5 bases). Trimming shortened V by 5 bases and J by 6 bases, and 11 bases separated the two germline ends. The length of the CDR3 is 13 residues. In DNA form, the CDR3 reads TGTGCCAGCAGTGGGACTCGAGCTCAGCCCCAGCATTTT. Translating gives CASSGTRAQPQHF.

This clone was detected a few times. J is TRBJ1-2 and V is TRBV3-1 (or the pseudogene TRBV3-2); 7 bases are a match to TRBD1. V dropped 3 bases and J dropped 3; count of bases not matched to a gene: 7. Germline assignment: CDR1 LGHDT and CDR2 YNNKEL (reference sequence). The length of the CDR3 is 15 residues. The DNA for the CDR3 is TGTGCCAGCAGCCATCTCGGGGACAGAGACTATGGCTACACCTTC. This translates into CASSHLGDRDYGYTF.

This chain joins TRBV7-9 and TRBJ1-2; D is unclear. Germline CDR1 reads SEHNR; CDR2 reads FQNEAQ (reference sequence). The length of the CDR3 is 13 residues. V was pared by 5 bases and J by 2 bases, with 9 bases between. CDR3 region: CASSPGLNYGYTF. In DNA, the CDR3 is TGTGCCAGCAGCCCCGGACTGAACTATGGCTACACCTTC.

The rearrangement links TRBV13 to TRBJ2-5, with D unresolved. The V end lost 5 bases, the J end lost 0 bases, and 4 bases lay between the germline ends. CDR3 length equals 12 residues. The germline V gene encodes CDR1 PRHDT and CDR2 FYEKMQ (reference sequence). The CDR3 DNA is TGTGCCAGCAGCAACTACCAAGAGACCCAGTACTTC. Residues: CASSNYQETQYF.

This clone occurred once. The chain combines TRBV5-1 with TRBJ2-1, with 12 nucleotides matching TRBD2. CDR3 length: 17 amino acids. CDR1 and CDR2 (germline): SGHRS, YFSETQ. After removal of 5 bases from V and 5 bases from J, the junction contained 11 bases not matched to a gene. The CDR3: CASRQLTGTSGHNEQFF. For the CDR3, the DNA is TGCGCCAGCAGGCAACTTACCGGGACTAGCGGGCACAATGAGCAGTTCTTC.